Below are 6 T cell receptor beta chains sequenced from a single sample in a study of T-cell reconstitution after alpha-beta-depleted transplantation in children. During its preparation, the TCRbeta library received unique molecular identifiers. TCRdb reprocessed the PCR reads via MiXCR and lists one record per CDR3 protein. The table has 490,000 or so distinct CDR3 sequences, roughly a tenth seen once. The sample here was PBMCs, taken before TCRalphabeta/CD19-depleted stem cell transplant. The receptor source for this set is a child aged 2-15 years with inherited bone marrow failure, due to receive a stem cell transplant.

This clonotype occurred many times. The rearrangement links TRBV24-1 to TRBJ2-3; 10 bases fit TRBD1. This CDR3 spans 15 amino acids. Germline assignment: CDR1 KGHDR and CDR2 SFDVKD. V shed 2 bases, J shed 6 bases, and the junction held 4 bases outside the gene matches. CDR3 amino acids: CATSDSGQGRDTQYF. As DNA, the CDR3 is TGTGCCACCAGTGATTCGGGACAGGGGAGGGATACGCAGTATTTT.

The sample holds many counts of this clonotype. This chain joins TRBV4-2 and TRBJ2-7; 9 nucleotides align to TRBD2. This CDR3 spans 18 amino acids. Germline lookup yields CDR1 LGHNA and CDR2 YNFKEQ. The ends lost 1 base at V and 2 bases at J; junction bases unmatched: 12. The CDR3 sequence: CASSQVLIAGADTYEQYF. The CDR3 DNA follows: TGTGCCAGCAGCCAAGTCCTGATAGCGGGAGCCGACACCTACGAGCAGTACTTC.

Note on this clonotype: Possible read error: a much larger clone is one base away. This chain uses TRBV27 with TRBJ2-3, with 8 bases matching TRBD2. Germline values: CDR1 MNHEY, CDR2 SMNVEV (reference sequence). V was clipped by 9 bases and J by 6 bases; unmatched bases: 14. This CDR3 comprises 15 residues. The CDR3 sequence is CASRSTGTSWDTQYF. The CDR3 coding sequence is TGTGCCAGTCGATCAACCGGGACTAGTTGGGATACGCAGTATTTT.

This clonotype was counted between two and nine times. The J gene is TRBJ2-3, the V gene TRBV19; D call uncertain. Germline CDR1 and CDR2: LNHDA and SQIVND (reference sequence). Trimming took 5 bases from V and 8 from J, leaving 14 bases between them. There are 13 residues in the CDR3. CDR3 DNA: TGTGCCAGTAGTCTCCCCGAGGCCGGTACGCAGTATTTT. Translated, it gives CASSLPEAGTQYF.

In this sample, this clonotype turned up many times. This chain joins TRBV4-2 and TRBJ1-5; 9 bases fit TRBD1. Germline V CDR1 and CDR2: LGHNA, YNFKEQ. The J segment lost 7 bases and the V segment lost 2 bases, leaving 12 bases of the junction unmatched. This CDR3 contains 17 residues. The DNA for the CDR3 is TGTGCCAGCAGCCAAAGTGGGCCGACGACAGGGGGACAGCCCCAGCATTTT. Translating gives CASSQSGPTTGGQPQHF.

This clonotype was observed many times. The CDR3 nucleotides read TGTGCCAGCCTGGGACAGATCTACGAGCAGTACTTC. It is translated as CASLGQIYEQYF. The chain couples TRBV2 to TRBJ2-7; 7 bases fit TRBD1. CDR3 length: 12 residues. Germline trimming cut 8 bases from V and 3 bases from J; bases unmatched to any gene: 4. The germline V gene encodes CDR1 SNHLY and CDR2 FYNNEI.